One TCR beta chain is described in this entry. This record comes from a study of Ad26.COV2.S vaccination and SARS-CoV-2 variants. Germline assignment: CDR1 DFQATT and CDR2 SNEGSKA (reference sequence). The CDR3 totals 11 residues. V lost 0 bases and J 4 bases, leaving 4 bases between the germline ends. The treatment denotes: over 15 received Ad26.COV2.S at low or high dose, single or two shots; 5 received placebo; per-sample allocation not given. Day 63 after the first vaccine or placebo injection was the time point for sampling. The repertoire was sequenced with immunoSEQ multiplex PCR; TCRdb's copy has only in-frame clones and lacks some. The sample lists about 280,000 clones; more than 75% were seen once.

This specimen was peripheral blood, taken in a trial of Ad26.COV2.S vaccine versus placebo. This sequence was found in a person between 18 and 60 years old who received the Ad26.COV2.S COVID-19 vaccine or a placebo. J is TRBJ2-7 and V is TRBV20-1; D is unclear. The DNA for the CDR3 is TGCAGTGCTAGAGATCAATACGAGCAGTACTTC. Its translation is CSARDQYEQYF.